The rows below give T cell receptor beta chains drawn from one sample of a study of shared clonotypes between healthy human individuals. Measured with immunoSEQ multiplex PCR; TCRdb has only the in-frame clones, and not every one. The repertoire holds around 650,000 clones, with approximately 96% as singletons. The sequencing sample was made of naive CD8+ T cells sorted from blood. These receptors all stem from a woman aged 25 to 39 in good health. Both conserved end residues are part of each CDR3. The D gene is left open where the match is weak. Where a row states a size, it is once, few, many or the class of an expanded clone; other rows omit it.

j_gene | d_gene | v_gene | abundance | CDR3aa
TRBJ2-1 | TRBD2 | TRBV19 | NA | CASSINLRGTSGTYTYNEQFF
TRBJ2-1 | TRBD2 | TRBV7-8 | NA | CASSQLPGLAGPYNEQFF
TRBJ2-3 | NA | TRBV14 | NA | CASSQERYSAPHTQYF
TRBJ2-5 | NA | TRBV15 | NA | CATSRDRPETQYF
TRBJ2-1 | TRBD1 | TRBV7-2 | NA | CASSPTGGKYNEQFF
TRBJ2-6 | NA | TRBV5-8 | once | CASSAHSGANVLTF
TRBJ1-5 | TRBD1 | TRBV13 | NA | CASAQGVNQPQHF
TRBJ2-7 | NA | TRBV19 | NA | CASSIALAYEQYF
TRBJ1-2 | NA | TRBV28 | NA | CAGRDFYGYTF
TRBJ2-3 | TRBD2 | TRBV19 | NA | CASSLLARKGIHTQYF
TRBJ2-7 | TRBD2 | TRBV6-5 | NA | CASSYSSGISYEQYF
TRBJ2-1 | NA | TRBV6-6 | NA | CASSPSGNEQFF
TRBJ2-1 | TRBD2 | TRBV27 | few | CASSFIAGGPVNEQFF
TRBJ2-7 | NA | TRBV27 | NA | CASSLSRQGHEQYF
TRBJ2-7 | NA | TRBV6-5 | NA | CASSYSGDSYEQYF
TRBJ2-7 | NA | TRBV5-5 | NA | CASSPARGSYEQYF
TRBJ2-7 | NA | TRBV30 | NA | CAWSVSYEQYF
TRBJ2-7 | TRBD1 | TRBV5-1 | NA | CASNKDRTYEQYF
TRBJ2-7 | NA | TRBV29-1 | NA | CSVENGYEQYF
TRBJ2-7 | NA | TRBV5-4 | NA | CASSDQYYEQYF
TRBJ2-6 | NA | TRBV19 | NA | CASSYRTVSSGANVLTF
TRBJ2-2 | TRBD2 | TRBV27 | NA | CASSLSLAGDTGELFF
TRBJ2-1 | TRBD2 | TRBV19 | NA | CASKIAGGLYNEQFF
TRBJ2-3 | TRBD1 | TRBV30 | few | CAWSPGQGTDTQYF
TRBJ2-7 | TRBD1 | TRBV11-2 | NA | CASSYRGSYEQYF
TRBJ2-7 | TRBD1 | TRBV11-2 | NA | CASSLADRGPYEQYF
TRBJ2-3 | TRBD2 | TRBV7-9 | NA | CASSTWLAGGTDTQYF
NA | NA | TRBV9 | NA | CASSVASDNNYEQYF
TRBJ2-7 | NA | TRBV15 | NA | CATRRGGDSYEQYF
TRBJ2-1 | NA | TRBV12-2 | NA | CASRLEWSRGEVCEQFF
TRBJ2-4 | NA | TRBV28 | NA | CASSTSWERAKNIQYF
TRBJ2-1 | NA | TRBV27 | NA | CASREYNEQFF
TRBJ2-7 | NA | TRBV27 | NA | CASSSMGSYAEQYF
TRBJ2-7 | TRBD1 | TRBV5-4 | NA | CASSLVGTGVSEQYF
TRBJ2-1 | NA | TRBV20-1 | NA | CSARRAHEQFF
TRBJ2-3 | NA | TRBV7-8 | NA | CASSLMYQDGEVDTQYF
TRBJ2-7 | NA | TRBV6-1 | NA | CASSDVSYEQYF
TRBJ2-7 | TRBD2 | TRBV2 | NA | CASSDVAGLNYEQYF
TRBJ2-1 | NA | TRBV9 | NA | CASSVDNEQFF
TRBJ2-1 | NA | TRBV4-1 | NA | CASRPGGPSLYNEQFF
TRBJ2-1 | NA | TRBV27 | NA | CASSLGEGPYNEQFF
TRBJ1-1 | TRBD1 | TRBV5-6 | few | CASGTGVNTEAFF
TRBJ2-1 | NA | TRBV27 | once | CASSLSISGGNEQFF
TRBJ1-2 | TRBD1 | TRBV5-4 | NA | CASSSGQGAYYGYTF
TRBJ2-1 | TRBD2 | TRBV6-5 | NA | CASSNLAGGPDEQFF
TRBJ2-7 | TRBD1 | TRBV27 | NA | CASSFGTGVGEQYF
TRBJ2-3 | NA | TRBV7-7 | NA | CASSLGSTDTQYF
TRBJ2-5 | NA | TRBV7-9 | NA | CASSSWTDPGQETQYF
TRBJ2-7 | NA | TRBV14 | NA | CASSQVTGFSYEQYF
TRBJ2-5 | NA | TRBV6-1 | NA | CASRRGETQYF
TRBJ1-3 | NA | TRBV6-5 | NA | CASSPTGAGNTIYF
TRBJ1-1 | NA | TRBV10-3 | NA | CAISEGNTEAFF
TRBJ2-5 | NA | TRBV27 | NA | CASSLSGAEETQYF
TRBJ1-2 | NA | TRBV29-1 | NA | CSVEGAGGGYGYTF
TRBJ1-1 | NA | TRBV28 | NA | CASLGWEAFF
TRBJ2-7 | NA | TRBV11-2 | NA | CASSLGEGEQYF
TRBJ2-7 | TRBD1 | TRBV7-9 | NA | CASSSHGQGYEQYF